These 4 T cell receptor beta chains were all obtained from the same sample, sequenced in a study of blood T cell repertoires in COVID-19. Repertoires were generated with immunoSEQ multiplex PCR, while TCRdb's copy carries only in-frame clones and drops some. The sample consists of 60,000 to 85,000 clones, around 83% of them appearing once. The sample consisted of peripheral blood. Receptors originate from a man in his 60s with COVID-19, enrolled during active disease.

This chain uses TRBV6-5 with TRBJ2-1, with 8 bases identical to TRBD1. Trimming at V came to 0 bases and at J to 5 bases, leaving 6 bases not matched to a gene. From germline, CDR1 is MNHEY and CDR2 SVGAGI. There are 16 residues in the CDR3. This CDR3 is CASSYSRDRTNNEQFF. CDR3 sequence (DNA): TGTGCCAGCAGTTACTCGCGGGACAGGACAAACAATGAGCAGTTCTTC.

The gene calls are TRBV19 and TRBJ2-1, with 10 bases matching TRBD2. The J segment lost 3 bases and the V segment lost 3 bases, leaving 8 bases of the junction unmatched. The CDR3 extends over 17 amino acids. Per germline, CDR1 LNHDA and CDR2 SQIVND (reference sequence). The CDR3 sequence is CASSMDTSGGGYNEQFF. CDR3 in DNA: TGTGCCAGTAGTATGGATACCAGCGGGGGGGGCTACAATGAGCAGTTCTTC.

The chain couples TRBV28 to TRBJ2-2; 9 nucleotides line up with TRBD1. Per the germline V gene, CDR1 is MDHEN and CDR2 is SYDVKM. The CDR3 is 16 residues long. With V trimmed by 6 bases and J by 1 base, 6 bases remained unmatched. The CDR3 region is CASRTVGQGNTGELFF. For the CDR3, the DNA is TGTGCCAGCAGAACAGTGGGACAGGGGAACACCGGGGAGCTGTTTTTT.

The chain couples TRBV5-1 to TRBJ1-2; 9 positions agree with TRBD1. The germline V gene has CDR1 SGHRS and CDR2 YFSETQ. This CDR3 spans 14 amino acids. With 5 bases clipped from V and 9 bases from J, the junction kept 11 bases outside the gene matches. CDR3 residues: CASSRDRDPLSYTF. The CDR3 DNA reads as TGCGCCAGCAGTCGGGACAGGGACCCTTTGAGCTACACCTTC.